This T cell receptor beta chain originates from a study of blood T cell repertoires in COVID-19. CDR3 length: 16 residues. The germline V gene has CDR1 LGHDT and CDR2 YNNKEL (reference sequence). The germline V and J ends were trimmed by 0 bases and 0 bases, with 10 bases remaining between them. Profiling relied on immunoSEQ multiplex PCR, and the TCRdb table lists in-frame clones only, not all of them. The table records approximately 140,000 clones, around nine tenths of them present only once. This receptor was obtained from a human donor in a cohort sampled during active COVID-19. The V call is TRBV3-1 (or the pseudogene TRBV3-2), the J call TRBJ2-3; D gene ambiguous. Input material: peripheral blood. The DNA of the CDR3 is TGTGCCAGCAGCCAAGATTACAGTACTAGCACAGATACGCAGTATTTT. It codes for CASSQDYSTSTDTQYF.